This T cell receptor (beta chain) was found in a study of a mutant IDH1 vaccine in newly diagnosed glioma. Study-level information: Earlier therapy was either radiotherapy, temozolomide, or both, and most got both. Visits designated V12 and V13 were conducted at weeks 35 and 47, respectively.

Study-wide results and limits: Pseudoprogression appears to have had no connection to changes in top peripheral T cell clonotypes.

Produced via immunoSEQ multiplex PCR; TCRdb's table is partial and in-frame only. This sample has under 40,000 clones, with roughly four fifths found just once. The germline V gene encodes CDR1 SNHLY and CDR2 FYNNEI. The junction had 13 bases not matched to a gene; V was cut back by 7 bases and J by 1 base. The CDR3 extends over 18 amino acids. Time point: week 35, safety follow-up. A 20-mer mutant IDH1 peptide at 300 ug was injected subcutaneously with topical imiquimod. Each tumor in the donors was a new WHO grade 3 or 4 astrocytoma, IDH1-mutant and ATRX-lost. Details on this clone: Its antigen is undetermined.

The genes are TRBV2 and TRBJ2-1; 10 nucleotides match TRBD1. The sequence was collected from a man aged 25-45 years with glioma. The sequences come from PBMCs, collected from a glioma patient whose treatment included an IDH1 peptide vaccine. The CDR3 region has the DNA TGTGCCAGCACTTTCGGGACAGGGGCTCTATCGTCCTACAATGAGCAGTTCTTC. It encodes CASTFGTGALSSYNEQFF.